This paragraph reports one T cell receptor (beta chain). This record belongs to a study of blood T cell repertoires in COVID-19. The authors' processing: Reference gene primer amplification gave estimated nucleated cell counts. Data came from immunoSEQ multiplex PCR; TCRdb stores just in-frame clones and leaves some out. V and J calls and clone size are those listed in that table; D and trimming were worked out from the DNA. The sample consists of about 150,000 clones, 78% of them appearing once. The CDR3 runs 17 residues. The V gene end was trimmed by 5 bases and the J gene end by 8 bases; junction bases not matched to a gene: 14. Germline assignment: CDR1 SGHVS and CDR2 FQNEAQ.

Sequencing was carried out using PBMCs or T cells enriched from blood (not recorded which). The rearrangement joins TRBV7-8 to TRBJ1-4, with 10 bases identical to TRBD1. This clonotype was sampled from a woman aged 50 to 60 who had recovered from COVID-19. The CDR3 loop reads CASSLRRTGGSREKLFF. Written as DNA, the CDR3 is TGTGCCAGCAGCCTAAGGCGGACAGGGGGTTCGCGGGAAAAACTGTTTTTT. Complete variable domain (other parts from reference TRBV7-8 and TRBJ1-4): GAGVSQSPRYKVAKRGQDVALRCDPISGHVSLFWYQQALGQGPEFLTYFQNEAQLDKSGLPSDRFFAERPEGSVSTLKIQRTQQEDSAVYLCASSLRRTGGSREKLFFGSGTQLSVL.